The sequence of this TCR beta chain was determined in a study of cytomegalovirus exposure and HLA in healthy donors (TCRdb year 2017). Some background on the complete study: A later analysis indicated that the roughly 120 validation repertoires were generated on the platform also employed for the roughly 650 repertoires of the first cohort. The aim of the study was to test whether cataloging public T cell receptors could identify signatures of past pathogen exposure. The study combined high-throughput TCR immunosequencing, statistical association of individual TCRs with disease status, and machine learning to predict cytomegalovirus infection status. A separate validation cohort of about 110 different subjects was used in addition to the 666-subject first cohort.

The CDR3 contains 17 residues, cysteine and phenylalanine counted. The read is trimmed to its CDR3 DNA, 51 bases read in frame from base 1. CDR1 MNHEY and CDR2 SMNVEV are derived from the germline V gene (reference sequence). V and J are truncated by 5 bases and 0 bases respectively, leaving an intervening sequence of 14 bases. With respect to this clone: No cognate antigen has been identified for it. The input lacks base qualities; no much larger clone sits a single base away.

Findings and caveats that apply to the study as a whole: A later analysis lacked HLA typing for the validation cohort, so it scored co-occurrence in that cohort across all 110 or so repertoires. While some public TCRs were present in many individuals, most TCR sequences turned up only very rarely across donors. The authors suggested that the approach could potentially be extended to other disease states and immunological phenotypes. In vitro tests confirmed that a few of the cytomegalovirus-associated TCR beta chains recognize cytomegalovirus antigens. The classifier was reported to diagnose cytomegalovirus status with high specificity and sensitivity in both the original and validation cohorts. Subsequent analysis determined that TCRs grouped into clusters in the first cohort also showed a tendency toward co-occurrence across the 120 or so validation repertoires, and approximately 94% of cluster scores exceeded 0. The study listed 164 TCR beta chains as associated with cytomegalovirus.

The donors belonged to the validation cohort of under 150 subjects, which was separate from the approximately 680-subject first cohort. Library prep was done by the immunoSEQ multiplex PCR assay. In the original analysis: A statistical classification framework was developed to diagnose cytomegalovirus status using the catalog of TCR beta chain sequences. Not all clones reach the TCRdb copy of this immuneACCESS table, which keeps in-frame sequences only. Checked studies attribute under half of the gap to unresolved V genes and leave the rest unexplained. V, J and clone size were drawn from that table, and D and trimming were deduced from the DNA. Here the sample has about 130,000 clones; 88% occur a single time. About 1.5% of the sample lies in the top ten.

The TCR sequence derives from a man in his thirties or forties in good health and CMV-seronegative. The sequencing sample was made of PBMCs. The chain is encoded by TRBV27 joined to TRBJ2-6, with the D gene call left open. The CDR3 region has the sequence CASSLRFIDSGANVLTF. The bases are TGTGCCAGCAGTCTTCGGTTTATTGACTCTGGGGCCAACGTCCTGACTTTC.